These 32 T cell receptor beta chains originate from one sample sequenced in a study of CD8+ T cells in alopecia areata. cDNA reverse transcribed from extracted RNA served as the sequencing template. Sequenced by immunoSEQ multiplex PCR; TCRdb stores in-frame clones only, minus some. The sample records about 34,000 clones, roughly 53% being singletons. The sequencing sample was made of NKG2D-high CD8+ T cells sorted from blood. These receptors were taken from a human donor with alopecia areata.

This clone has only a few counts. The V and J genes are TRBV9 and TRBJ1-1, with 8 bases lining up with TRBD1. CDR3 length equals 14 residues. The ends lost 3 bases at V and 5 bases at J; junction bases unmatched: 6. Germline V gene sequence: CDR1 SGDLS, CDR2 YYNGEE. The CDR3 nucleotides read TGTGCCAGCAGCGACACAGGGGGAGGGACTGAAGCTTTCTTT. It codes for CASSDTGGGTEAFF. The full variable domain, in which reference TRBV9 and TRBJ1-1 provide the parts outside the CDR3, is DSGVTQTPKHLITATGQRVTLRCSPRSGDLSVYWYQQSLDQGLQFLIQYYNGEERAKGNILERFSAQQFPDLHSELNLSSLELGDSALYFCASSDTGGGTEAFFGQGTRLTVV.

This chain connects TRBV11-2 to TRBJ2-2; D is ambiguous. This CDR3 has 15 residues. V lost 5 bases and J 6 bases, leaving 16 bases between the germline ends. CDR1 and CDR2 from the germline V gene are SGHAT and FQNNGV. This CDR3 is CASSPPVIRPGELFF. CDR3 bases: TGTGCCAGCAGCCCACCGGTGATTAGACCCGGGGAGCTGTTTTTT.

The chain combines TRBV7-9 with TRBJ2-4; D perhaps matches TRBD2 (6 bases). Per the germline V gene, CDR1 is SEHNR and CDR2 is FQNEAQ (reference sequence). The CDR3 is 15 amino acids. V was clipped by 7 bases and J by 3 bases, with 16 bases between them. CDR3 residues: CASTLAVGDKNIQYF. For the CDR3, the DNA is TGTGCCAGCACTTTAGCGGTCGGGGACAAAAACATTCAGTACTTC.

This chain links TRBV16 with TRBJ2-7; possibly TRBD1 or TRBD2 for D (5 bases each). Germline CDR1 reads KGHSY; CDR2 reads FQNENV. The V gene lost 0 bases and the J gene lost 2 bases, with 20 bases spanning the gap. The CDR3 length is 18 residues. CDR3 region: CASSQSTWDGAAAYEQYF. The CDR3 bases are TGTGCCAGCAGCCAATCGACCTGGGACGGCGCGGCAGCCTACGAGCAGTACTTC.

In this sample, this clone turned up a few times. This chain links TRBV28 with TRBJ2-3; the D gene is possibly TRBD2 (6 bases). Germline CDR1 MDHEN, CDR2 SYDVKM. The CDR3 extends over 15 amino acids. V was cut by 1 base and J by 0 bases, with 8 bases left in between. Written as DNA, the CDR3 is TGTGCCAGCAGTTTATTCAGCGGGAGCACAGATACGCAGTATTTT. As protein: CASSLFSGSTDTQYF.

The chain couples TRBV27 to TRBJ1-1; D ambiguous. The ends were cut back, 5 bases at V and 1 base at J, with 11 bases in the middle. Germline values: CDR1 MNHEY, CDR2 SMNVEV (reference sequence). The CDR3 sequence is 14 residues long. The CDR3 sequence: CASSKGTANTEAFF. The CDR3 nucleotides are TGTGCCAGCAGTAAAGGTACGGCGAACACTGAAGCTTTCTTT.

The chain joins TRBV5-1 to TRBJ2-1; 11 bases agree with TRBD2. In germline, CDR1 is SGHRS, CDR2 YFSETQ. This CDR3 region has 15 residues. Trimming removed 7 bases from V and 8 bases from J; junction bases left unmatched: 11. The CDR3 sequence is CASGWRGTSGDEQFF. As DNA, the CDR3 is TGCGCCAGCGGCTGGAGGGGGACTAGCGGAGATGAGCAGTTCTTC. Filled out from reference TRBV5-1 and TRBJ2-1, the complete variable domain reads KAGVTQTPRYLIKTRGQQVTLSCSPISGHRSVSWYQQTPGQGLQFLFEYFSETQRNKGNFPGRFSGRQFSNSRSEMNVSTLELGDSALYLCASGWRGTSGDEQFFGPGTRLTVL.

The chain is built from TRBV28 and TRBJ1-3; 8 bases are shared with TRBD1. J was trimmed by 1 base and V by 8 bases; bases with no gene match: 13. This CDR3 contains 17 residues. CDR1 MDHEN and CDR2 SYDVKM come from the germline V gene. The DNA of the CDR3 is TGTGCCAGCGTTGGACAGGGTTACATTATTTCTGGAAACACCATATATTTT. It specifies CASVGQGYIISGNTIYF.

In this sample, this clone turned up a few times. The V gene is TRBV29-1, the J gene TRBJ2-1, with D perhaps TRBD2 (7 bases). With 1 base removed from V and 8 bases from J, the gap between germline ends came to 9 bases. CDR1 is SQVTM, CDR2 ANQGSEA, per germline. The CDR3 is 12 amino acids. The CDR3 region is CSVEGGGDEQFF. The CDR3 coding sequence is TGCAGCGTTGAAGGCGGGGGCGATGAGCAGTTCTTC.

This clone appeared a few times. The chain has TRBV7-8 and TRBJ2-5; 12 bases are shared with TRBD2. The V and J ends lost 5 bases and 5 bases, in that order; junction bases with no gene match: 6. Per the germline V gene, CDR1 is SGHVS and CDR2 is FQNEAQ. This CDR3 has 15 residues. CDR3 sequence: CASSPLAGGSETQYF. CDR3 DNA: TGTGCCAGCAGCCCACTAGCGGGGGGCTCCGAGACCCAGTACTTC.

The chain employs TRBV4-3 and TRBJ1-2; D is unclear. Per germline, CDR1 LGHNA and CDR2 YSLEER. The CDR3 runs to 17 residues. Deletions cut 1 base from V and 1 base from J, with 16 bases between. The CDR3 protein is CASSQVDGLGHNYGYTF. In DNA, the CDR3 is TGCGCCAGCAGCCAAGTAGACGGGTTAGGGCATAACTATGGCTACACCTTC.

The chain joins TRBV14 to TRBJ2-1; D is possibly TRBD1 or TRBD2 (5 bases each). The germline V gene encodes CDR1 SGHDN and CDR2 FVKESK. The V gene lost 3 bases and the J gene lost 4 bases, with 10 bases spanning the gap. This CDR3 is built from 14 residues. CDR3 DNA: TGTGCCAGCAGCCACGGGACGGGGTACAATGAGCAGTTCTTC. This encodes CASSHGTGYNEQFF.

The V call is TRBV7-6, the J call TRBJ2-7; possibly TRBD1 for D (7 bases). The germline V and J ends were trimmed by 10 bases and 12 bases, with 31 bases remaining between them. Germline V gene lookup returns CDR1 SGHVS and CDR2 FNYEAQ. The CDR3 has 15 amino acids. CDR3: CATSPGGHSPSVRYF. DNA for the CDR3: TGTGCCACTAGCCCAGGGGGGCATTCCCCCTCAGTTCGGTACTTC.

This sequence joins TRBV19 and TRBJ2-1; 9 bases are shared with TRBD2. V trimming: 3 bases; J trimming: 3 bases; junction bases outside the gene matches: 3. This CDR3 spans 15 amino acids. Germline-derived CDR1 and CDR2 are LNHDA and SQIVND (reference sequence). The CDR3 reads CASSIMRGGYNEQFF. CDR3 DNA sequence: TGTGCCAGTAGTATCATGCGGGGGGGCTACAATGAGCAGTTCTTC.

CDR3 residues: CASSRQGGGTEAFF. The DNA for the CDR3 is TGTGCCAGTAGTAGACAGGGGGGCGGCACTGAAGCTTTCTTT. V is TRBV19 and J is TRBJ1-1; 9 bases are shared with TRBD1. Trimming at V came to 4 bases and at J to 4 bases, leaving 4 bases not matched to a gene. The CDR3 totals 14 residues. The germline CDR1 and CDR2 sequences are LNHDA and SQIVND (reference sequence).

The sample holds a few counts of this clone. The chain joins TRBV10-3 to TRBJ2-2; 10 bases are a match to TRBD2. The CDR3 sequence is 19 residues long. The germline V gene encodes CDR1 ENHRY and CDR2 SYGVKD. The V segment lost 9 bases and the J segment 1 base; nucleotides outside the gene matches: 17. The CDR3 sequence: CAIPAGLAGVMVNTGELFF. The CDR3 coding sequence is TGTGCCATACCGGCCGGGCTAGCGGGAGTAATGGTGAACACCGGGGAGCTGTTTTTT.

This rearrangement joins TRBV29-1 to TRBJ1-2; 8 positions agree with TRBD1. Germline V CDR1 and CDR2: SQVTM, ANQGSEA. The V and J ends lost 6 bases and 7 bases, in that order; junction bases with no gene match: 7. There are 12 residues in the CDR3. CDR3 sequence: CSVPDRGSGYTF. CDR3 in DNA: TGCAGCGTCCCTGACAGGGGCAGTGGCTACACCTTC.

The chain is built from TRBV7-9 and TRBJ1-4; 7 nucleotides agree with TRBD1. Per the germline V gene, CDR1 is SEHNR and CDR2 is FQNEAQ (reference sequence). There are 15 residues in the CDR3. V was clipped by 3 bases and J by 6 bases; unmatched bases: 7. The DNA of the CDR3 is TGTGCCAGCAGCTTTCGACAGGGACGAGATGAAAAACTGTTTTTT. Residues: CASSFRQGRDEKLFF. Full variable domain (missing parts from reference TRBV7-9 and TRBJ1-4): DTGVSQNPRHKITKRGQNVTFRCDPISEHNRLYWYRQTLGQGPEFLTYFQNEAQLEKSRLLSDRFSAERPKGSFSTLEIQRTEQGDSAMYLCASSFRQGRDEKLFFGSGTQLSVL.

The chain links TRBV19 to TRBJ2-5, with D hard to call. The V and J ends lost 7 bases and 1 base respectively, with 13 bases between them. The germline gives CDR1 LNHDA, CDR2 SQIVND (reference sequence). The CDR3 is 14 amino acids. The CDR3 DNA reads TGTGCCAGTAACTCGGCAGCCACCCAAGAGACCCAGTACTTC. Protein product: CASNSAATQETQYF.

This clone is a singleton in its sample. This is likely an artifact of a read error, given a far larger clone one base away. The chain employs TRBV5-6 and TRBJ2-7; tentative D call: TRBD1 (6 bases). The CDR3 spans 13 residues. Germline V lookup: CDR1 SGHDT, CDR2 YYEEEE. The ends were cut back, 3 bases at V and 4 bases at J, with 11 bases in the middle. The CDR3 protein is CASSWDKSYEQYF. For the CDR3, the DNA is TGTGCCAGCAGCTGGGACAAGTCGTACGAGCAGTACTTC.

This clone has more than one count but fewer than ten. J is TRBJ1-2 and V is TRBV29-1; D might be TRBD1 (5 bases). V shed 7 bases and J shed 4 bases, with 19 bases lying between them. The CDR3 is made up of 14 amino acids. Germline values: CDR1 SQVTM, CDR2 ANQGSEA. The CDR3 loop reads CSANLRGSSYGYTF. The CDR3 nucleotides are TGCAGCGCCAATCTCCGGGGCTCCTCCTATGGCTACACCTTC.

The CDR3 DNA reads as TGTGCCAGCAGCTCCCCCAGGGGGCCCCAAGAGACCCAGTACTTC. This sequence encodes CASSSPRGPQETQYF. This chain connects TRBV7-9 to TRBJ2-5, with 8 bases identical to TRBD1. CDR1 and CDR2 (germline): SEHNR, FQNEAQ (reference sequence). The J segment lost 1 base and the V segment lost 4 bases, leaving 5 bases of the junction unmatched. CDR3 length equals 15 residues.

The chain joins TRBV27 to TRBJ1-6, with no clear D. Trimming took off 2 bases at V and 11 bases at J, with 7 bases between the two ends. The CDR3 consists of 12 residues. The germline gives CDR1 MNHEY, CDR2 SMNVEV (reference sequence). In DNA form, the CDR3 reads TGTGCCAGCAGTTTACGGGGTCCACCCCTCCACTTT. Its translation: CASSLRGPPLHF.

The DNA of the CDR3 is TGCAGCGTTGAAGAAGGGGGGGCGAGCACTGAAGCTTTCTTT. Amino acid sequence: CSVEEGGASTEAFF. The J gene is TRBJ1-1, the V gene TRBV29-1; TRBD1 is a possible D gene (6 bases). V lost 0 bases and J 4 bases, leaving 12 bases between the germline ends. Germline CDR1 reads SQVTM; CDR2 reads ANQGSEA. The CDR3 is 14 amino acids. Filled out from reference TRBV29-1 and TRBJ1-1, the complete variable domain reads SAVISQKPSRDICQRGTSLTIQCQVDSQVTMMFWYRQQPGQSLTLIATANQGSEATYESGFVIDKFPISRPNLTFSTLTVSNMSPEDSSIYLCSVEEGGASTEAFFGQGTRLTVV.

This chain uses TRBV2 with TRBJ2-2, with TRBD2 matching 13 bases. The CDR3 contains 17 residues. V shed 6 bases and J 0 bases; nucleotides not matched to a gene: 4. The germline CDR1 and CDR2 sequences are SNHLY and FYNNEI. CDR3 DNA: TGTGCCAGCAGCATACTAGCGGGAGGGACGAACACCGGGGAGCTGTTTTTT. Protein: CASSILAGGTNTGELFF.

This clone has only a few counts. The gene calls are TRBV7-2 and TRBJ2-5; 7 bases are shared with TRBD1. Losses at the gene ends were 5 bases for V and 1 base for J; bases not matched to a gene: 10. Germline-derived CDR1 and CDR2 are SGHTA and FQGNSA. The CDR3 extends over 16 amino acids. The CDR3 DNA reads as TGTGCCAGCAGCGACAGGGACCAGAGATTCCAAGAGACCCAGTACTTC. It encodes CASSDRDQRFQETQYF. Using reference TRBV7-2 and TRBJ2-5 for the parts outside the CDR3, the full variable domain is GAGVSQSPSNKVTEKGKDVELRCDPISGHTALYWYRQSLGQGLEFLIYFQGNSAPDKSGLPSDRFSAERTGGSVSTLTIQRTQQEDSAVYLCASSDRDQRFQETQYFGPGTRLLVL.

The sample holds a few counts of this clone. The chain has TRBV29-1 and TRBJ2-5; D call uncertain. From germline, CDR1 is SQVTM and CDR2 ANQGSEA. This CDR3 is built from 16 residues. Trimming took off 6 bases at V and 3 bases at J, with 23 bases between the two ends. CDR3 sequence reads: CSVASHRTSVEETQYF. Written as DNA, the CDR3 is TGCAGCGTCGCCAGCCATAGGACCTCCGTAGAAGAGACCCAGTACTTC.

The rearrangement uses TRBV7-9 and TRBJ1-5; tentative D call: TRBD1 (5 bases). This CDR3 has 14 amino acids. The germline CDR1 and CDR2 sequences are SEHNR and FQNEAQ (reference sequence). Trimming stripped 5 bases from V and 5 bases from J, with 13 bases between. CDR3 coding DNA: TGTGCCAGCAGCGCCGACAGCGGAGATCAGCCCCAGCATTTT. Its protein is CASSADSGDQPQHF.

V is TRBV9 and J is TRBJ2-7; 7 bases match TRBD2. J was trimmed by 0 bases and V by 2 bases; bases with no gene match: 2. Per the germline V gene, CDR1 is SGDLS and CDR2 is YYNGEE. The CDR3 is 14 residues long. The CDR3 sequence is CASSVGGSSYEQYF. In DNA form, the CDR3 reads TGTGCCAGCAGCGTGGGAGGGAGCTCCTACGAGCAGTACTTC.

This clone appeared once. V is TRBV25-1 and J is TRBJ2-5; a possible D gene is TRBD2 (6 bases). The CDR3 is made up of 16 amino acids. The ends were cut back, 6 bases at V and 9 bases at J, with 26 bases in the middle. Germline V lookup: CDR1 MGHDK, CDR2 SYGVNS. As DNA, the CDR3 is TGTGCCAGCAGCGCCATGATCCGGGACTGGCCCCGGGCCCAGTACTTC. Its translation is CASSAMIRDWPRAQYF.

The V gene is TRBV6-5, the J gene TRBJ2-7, with 9 nucleotides matching TRBD1. The CDR3 runs to 15 residues. V trimming: 0 bases; J trimming: 3 bases; junction bases outside the gene matches: 3. CDR1 is MNHEY and CDR2 is SVGAGI in the germline V gene. The CDR3 region is CASSYSGQGFYEQYF. The CDR3 region has the DNA TGTGCCAGCAGTTACTCGGGACAGGGCTTCTACGAGCAGTACTTC.

Notes on this clone: One junction end disagrees with the germline gene, perhaps due to a read error. This chain connects TRBV7-7 to TRBJ2-2; D is unclear. Looked up from germline, CDR1 is SSHAT and CDR2 is FNYEAQ (reference sequence). The CDR3 extends over 16 amino acids. CDR3 sequence: CASSLKSSGNTGELFF. In nucleotides, the CDR3 is TGTGCTAGCAGCTTAAAAAGTTCAGGGAACACCGGGGAGCTGTTTTTT.